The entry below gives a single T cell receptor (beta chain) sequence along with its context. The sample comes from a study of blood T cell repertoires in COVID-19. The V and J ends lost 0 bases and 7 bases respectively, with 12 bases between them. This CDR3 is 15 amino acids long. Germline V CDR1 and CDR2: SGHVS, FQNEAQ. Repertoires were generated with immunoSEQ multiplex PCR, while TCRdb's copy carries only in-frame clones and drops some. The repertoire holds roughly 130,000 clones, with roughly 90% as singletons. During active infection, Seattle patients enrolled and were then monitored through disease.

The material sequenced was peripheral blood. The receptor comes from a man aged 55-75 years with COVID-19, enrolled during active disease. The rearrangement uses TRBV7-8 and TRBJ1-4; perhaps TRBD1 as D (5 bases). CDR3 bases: TGTGCCAGCAGCTTAGCCGGGACTCTGAGTGAAAAACTGTTTTTT. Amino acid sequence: CASSLAGTLSEKLFF.